This paragraph covers one TCR beta chain sequence. Which antigen it targets is not known. No much larger clone exists at a distance of one base, and base qualities are not known. Using the deep immunoSEQ assay, TCR CDR3 regions were amplified from genomic DNA by multiplex PCR. Genomic DNA extracted from each cell subset was distributed evenly over all wells of several immunoSEQ 96-well plates, and each plate served as one replicate. For sorted subsets, roughly 200 ng of genomic DNA, equivalent to 25,000 to 35,000 T cell genomes, went into each replicate PCR. Purified libraries were quantified with a Qubit 3.0 fluorometer, sized on a Bioanalyzer 2100, and re-quantified with the KAPA Library Quantification kit. Every immunoSEQ 96-well plate was sequenced on a dedicated single-read 150-cycle Illumina NextSeq 550 flow cell. The authors' analysis ran thus. Because the immunoSEQ output included only junctional sequences and no quality scores, the filtering could not be the same as the filtering used for full-length reads. Sequences were annotated with PyIR, a Python wrapper for IgBLAST v1.9, using IMGT germline references to assign V/J genes and CDR3. Reads were removed for weak V/J assignments (E-value above 1e-6), missing CDR3, stop codons, out-of-frame junctions, or ambiguous translated residues. V3J clonotypes were defined by identical inferred V gene, J gene, and CDR3 amino acid sequence. Percentage overlap between repertoires was computed as shared unique clonotypes divided by the size of the smaller repertoire. Richness of each repertoire was evaluated using RTK rarefaction, the Chao1 estimator, and Recon v2.1 estimates of unobserved clonotypes. Generation probabilities for all TCRbeta clonotypes obtained by the gDNA method from a handful of donors were computed using OLGA. Held by TCRdb, this immuneACCESS table contains in-frame sequences only and omits some clones. Under half of the omission traces to an unresolved V gene where checked; the cause of the rest is unknown. V, J and clone size reflect that table, while D and trimming were determined from the DNA. For this sample the table gives roughly 1.4 million clones, of which 98% to 99% were detected only once. The top ten constitute 0.36% of the sample.

CDR1 and CDR2 were assigned from the germline V gene as SGHTA and FQGNSA. The germline V end is reduced by 0 bases and the J end by 6 bases; junction bases left unmatched: 7. The CDR3, from cysteine to phenylalanine, totals 16 residues. This entry keeps only the CDR3 DNA: 48 bases, framed from base 1. Donors were healthy HIV-negative adults with no recently reported acute infections or vaccinations. Every donor was a Caucasian adult living in Nashville, Tennessee, USA. Magnetic negative selection was used to enrich CD4+ T cells, after which naive cells were positively selected on CD45RA and the negative fraction became the memory subset. After blood collection by leukapheresis, PBMCs were isolated using Ficoll-Histopaque density gradient centrifugation and then cryopreserved in the vapor phase of liquid nitrogen. Analytical flow cytometry was used to check the purity and quantity of each magnetically sorted T cell population. Genomic DNA was isolated from every sorted fraction and measured by UV absorbance on a Nanodrop 2000c.

The sample comes from a study of shared clonotypes between healthy human individuals (dated by TCRdb to 2020 to 2022). In terms of the full investigation: A few men and a couple of women, aged 18 to 49 years, made up the cohort. Leukapheresis yielded between about 0.85 and 10 billion PBMCs per donor. To increase sequencing depth and limit assay-specific biases, TCR repertoire library preparation and sequencing were carried out by different laboratories using diverse techniques. To estimate repertoire size and how much clonotype sharing occurs between individuals, the study deeply sequenced the blood TCR repertoires of several healthy adults. Per donor, three plates each were used for CD4 naive and CD4 memory, two for CD8 naive, and one for CD8 memory. Beyond this particular receptor, the publication reports: Based on pairwise subsampling, the degree of clonotype sharing among donors was expected to be affected by sequencing depth. Because the study included only a small number of donors, the genetic and exposure-history diversity represented was limited. Incomplete sequencing was indicated by rarefaction of sorted-subset datasets, despite the large sequencing depth. Sampling was restricted to blood, and TCR repertoires in tissues likely differ from the TCR repertoires found in blood. Compared with non-shared clonotypes, the clonotypes found in all four sorted-subset donors had higher generation probabilities. Roughly 5% of naive CD4, 3.5% of naive CD8, approximately 2.2% of memory CD4, and over 0.35% of memory CD8 clonotypes were shared across a few donors. Estimated clonotype richness was generally larger for naive than for memory subsets.

The chain employs TRBV7-2 and TRBJ2-1, with TRBD2 matching 8 junction bases. The receptor comes from a man under 40 in good health. The sequenced sample was naive CD4+ T cells sorted from blood. What the cell subset or site label conveys for this sample: CD45RA+ positively selected. Read as DNA, the sequence is TGTGCCAGCAGCTTAGCCGGGAGGGCCGGGGCCAATGAGCAGTTCTTC. Its translation reads: CASSLAGRAGANEQFF.